The clone carrying this T cell receptor (beta chain) was picked up a small number of times. This CDR3 region has 15 residues. J was trimmed by 6 bases and V by 2 bases; bases with no gene match: 9. These data are taken from a study of response to subunit inactivated influenza vaccine. TCRdb reprocessed the RT-PCR reads via MiXCR and lists one record per CDR3 protein. The data hold about 540,000 distinct CDR3 sequences, with under 25% observed a single time. The sample also formed part of further work on T cells expressing NK-cell markers. From that study: Making the TCR beta cDNA relied on 5'RACE template switching with UMIs. CD8+ T cells in over 5 donors included dominant NKG2C+ clonotypes at about 1.0-7.5%. Unclear, still, was the HCMV specificity of the expanded NKG2C+ T cell clones.

Here the sequenced sample was CD4+ T cells sorted from PBMCs, taken 11 to 12 days after vaccination. The rearrangement links TRBV12-3 or TRBV12-4 to TRBJ2-7; 8 nucleotides line up with TRBD2. The clonotype was recovered from a man aged 45-60 years who received an inactivated influenza vaccine. As DNA, the CDR3 is TGTGCCAGCAGTTTAAATGGCGGGAGGACGGTCGAGCAGTACTTC. It yields the protein CASSLNGGRTVEQYF.